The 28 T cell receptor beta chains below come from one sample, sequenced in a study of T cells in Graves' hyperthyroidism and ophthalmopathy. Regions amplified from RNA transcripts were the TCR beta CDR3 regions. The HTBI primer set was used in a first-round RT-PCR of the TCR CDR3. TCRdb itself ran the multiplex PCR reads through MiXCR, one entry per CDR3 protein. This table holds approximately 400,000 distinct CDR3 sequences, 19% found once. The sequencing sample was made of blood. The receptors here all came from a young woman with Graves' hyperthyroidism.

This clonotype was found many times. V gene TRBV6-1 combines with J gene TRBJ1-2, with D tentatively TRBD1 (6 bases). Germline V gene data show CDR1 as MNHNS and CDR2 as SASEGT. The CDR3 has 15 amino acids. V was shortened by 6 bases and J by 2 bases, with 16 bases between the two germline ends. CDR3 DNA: TGTGCCAGCAGCCTAGGGACAACCAAGAACTATGGCTACACCTTC. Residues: CASSLGTTKNYGYTF.

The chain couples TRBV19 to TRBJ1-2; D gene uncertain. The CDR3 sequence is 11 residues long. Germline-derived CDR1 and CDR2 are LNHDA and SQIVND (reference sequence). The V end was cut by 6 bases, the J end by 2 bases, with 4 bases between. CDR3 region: CASRGNYGYTF. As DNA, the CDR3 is TGTGCCAGTAGGGGGAACTATGGCTACACCTTC.

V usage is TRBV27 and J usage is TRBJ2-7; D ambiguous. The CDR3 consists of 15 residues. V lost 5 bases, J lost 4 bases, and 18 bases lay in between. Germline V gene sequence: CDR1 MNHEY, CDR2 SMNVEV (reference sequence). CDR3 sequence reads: CASSPGPLFTYEQYF. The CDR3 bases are TGTGCCAGCAGTCCCGGGCCTCTATTTACTTACGAGCAGTACTTC.

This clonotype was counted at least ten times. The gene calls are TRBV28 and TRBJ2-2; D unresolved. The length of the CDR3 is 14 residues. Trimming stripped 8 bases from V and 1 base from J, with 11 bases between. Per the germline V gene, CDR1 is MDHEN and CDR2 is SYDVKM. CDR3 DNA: TGTGCCAGCCGGTACAACAGGAACACCGGGGAGCTGTTTTTT. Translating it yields CASRYNRNTGELFF.

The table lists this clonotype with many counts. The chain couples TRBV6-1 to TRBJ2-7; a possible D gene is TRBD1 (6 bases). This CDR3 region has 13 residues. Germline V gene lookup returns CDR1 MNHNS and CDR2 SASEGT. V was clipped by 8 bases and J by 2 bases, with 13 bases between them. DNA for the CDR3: TGTGCCAGCGGAGAGACAGGCCCCTACGAGCAGTACTTC. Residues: CASGETGPYEQYF.

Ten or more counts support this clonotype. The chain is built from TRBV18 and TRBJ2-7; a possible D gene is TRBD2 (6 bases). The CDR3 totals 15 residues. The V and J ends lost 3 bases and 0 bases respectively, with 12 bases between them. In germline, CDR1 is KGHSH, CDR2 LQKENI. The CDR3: CASSPVGRSSYEQYF. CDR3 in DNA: TGTGCCAGCTCACCGGTTGGGAGGAGCTCCTACGAGCAGTACTTC.

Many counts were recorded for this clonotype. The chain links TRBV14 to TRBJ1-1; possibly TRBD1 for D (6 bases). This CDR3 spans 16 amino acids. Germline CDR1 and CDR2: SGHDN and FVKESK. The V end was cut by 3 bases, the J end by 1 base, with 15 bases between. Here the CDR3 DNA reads TGTGCCAGCAGCCACTTCGGAGGGGGTACGAACACTGAAGCTTTCTTT. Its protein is CASSHFGGGTNTEAFF. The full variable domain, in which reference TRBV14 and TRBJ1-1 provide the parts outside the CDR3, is EAGVTQFPSHSVIEKGQTVTLRCDPISGHDNLYWYRRVMGKEIKFLLHFVKESKQDESGMPNNRFLAERTGGTYSTLKVQPAELEDSGVYFCASSHFGGGTNTEAFFGQGTRLTVV.

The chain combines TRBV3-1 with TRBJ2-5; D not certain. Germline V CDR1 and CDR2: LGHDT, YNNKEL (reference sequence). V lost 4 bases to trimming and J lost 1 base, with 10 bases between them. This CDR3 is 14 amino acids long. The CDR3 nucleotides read TGTGCCAGCAGCCCCGGCCGGGCCCAAGAGACCCAGTACTTC. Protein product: CASSPGRAQETQYF.

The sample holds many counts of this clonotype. CDR3 sequence (DNA): TGTGCCAGCAGCGTAGGGGGGCTCAAAACTGAAGCTTTCTTT. Its protein is CASSVGGLKTEAFF. The V and J genes are TRBV9 and TRBJ1-1; D is perhaps TRBD1 (6 bases). Trimming removed 0 bases from V and 5 bases from J, with 11 bases in between. CDR1 and CDR2 from the germline V gene are SGDLS and YYNGEE. The CDR3 loop spans 14 amino acids.

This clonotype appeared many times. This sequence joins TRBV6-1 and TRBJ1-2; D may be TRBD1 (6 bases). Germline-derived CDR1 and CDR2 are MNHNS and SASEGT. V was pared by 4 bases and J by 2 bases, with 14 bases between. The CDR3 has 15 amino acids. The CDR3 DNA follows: TGTGCCAGCAGTGGGACGACAGGAGCCAACTATGGCTACACCTTC. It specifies CASSGTTGANYGYTF.

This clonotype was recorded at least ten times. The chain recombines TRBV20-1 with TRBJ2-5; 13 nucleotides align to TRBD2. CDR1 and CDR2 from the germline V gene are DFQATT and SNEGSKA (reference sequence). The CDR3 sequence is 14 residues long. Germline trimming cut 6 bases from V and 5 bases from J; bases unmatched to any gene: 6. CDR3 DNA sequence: TGCAGTGCACGGACTAGCGGGGGTCGGGAGACCCAGTACTTC. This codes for CSARTSGGRETQYF.

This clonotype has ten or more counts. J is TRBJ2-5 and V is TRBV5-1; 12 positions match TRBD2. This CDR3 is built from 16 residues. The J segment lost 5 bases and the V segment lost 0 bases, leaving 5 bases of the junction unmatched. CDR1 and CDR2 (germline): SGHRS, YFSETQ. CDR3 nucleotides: TGCGCCAGCAGCTTGGCCCTAGCGGGGGGGCAGGAGACCCAGTACTTC. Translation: CASSLALAGGQETQYF.

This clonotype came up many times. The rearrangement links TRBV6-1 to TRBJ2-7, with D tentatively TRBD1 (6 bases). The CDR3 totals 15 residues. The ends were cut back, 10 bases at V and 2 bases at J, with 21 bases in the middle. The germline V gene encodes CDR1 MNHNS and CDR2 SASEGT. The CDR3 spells CANGEDGTPTYEQYF. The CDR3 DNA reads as TGTGCCAATGGAGAGGACGGGACACCTACCTACGAGCAGTACTTC.

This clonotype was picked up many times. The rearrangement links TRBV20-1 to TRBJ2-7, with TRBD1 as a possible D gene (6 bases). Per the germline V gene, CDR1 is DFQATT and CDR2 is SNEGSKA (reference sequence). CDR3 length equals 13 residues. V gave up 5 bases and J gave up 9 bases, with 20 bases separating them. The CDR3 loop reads CSASGTPTFGQYF. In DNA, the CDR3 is TGCAGTGCTTCCGGGACACCTACTTTTGGGCAGTACTTC.

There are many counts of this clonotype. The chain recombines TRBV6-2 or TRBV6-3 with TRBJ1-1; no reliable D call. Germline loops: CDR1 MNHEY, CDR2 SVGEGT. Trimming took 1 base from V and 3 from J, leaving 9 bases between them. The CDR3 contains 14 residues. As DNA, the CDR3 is TGTGCCAGCAGTTACTACGGCAGTCACACTGAAGCTTTCTTT. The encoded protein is CASSYYGSHTEAFF.

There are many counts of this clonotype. As DNA, the CDR3 is TGTGCCAGCATGCTAGCGGGGGTCCTAGGAGGGGAGCTGTTTTTT. Protein product: CASMLAGVLGGELFF. The chain joins TRBV6-1 to TRBJ2-2; 10 bases are shared with TRBD2. Germline V gene lookup returns CDR1 MNHNS and CDR2 SASEGT. The CDR3 is made up of 15 amino acids. V shed 7 bases, J shed 8 bases, and the junction held 10 bases outside the gene matches.

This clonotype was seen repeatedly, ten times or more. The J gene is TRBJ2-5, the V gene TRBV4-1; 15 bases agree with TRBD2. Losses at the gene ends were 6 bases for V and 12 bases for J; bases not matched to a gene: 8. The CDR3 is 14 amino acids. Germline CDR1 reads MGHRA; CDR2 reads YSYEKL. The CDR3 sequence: CASRSPGTSGGKYF. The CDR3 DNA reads TGCGCCAGCAGATCCCCCGGGACTAGCGGGGGGAAGTACTTC.

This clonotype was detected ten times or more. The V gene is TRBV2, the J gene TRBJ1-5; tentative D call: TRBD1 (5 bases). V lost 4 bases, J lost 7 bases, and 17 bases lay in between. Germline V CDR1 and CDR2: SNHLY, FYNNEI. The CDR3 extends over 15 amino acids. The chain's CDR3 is CASSGARPGGQPQHF. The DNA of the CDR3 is TGTGCCAGCAGTGGTGCTAGACCCGGGGGGCAGCCCCAGCATTTT.

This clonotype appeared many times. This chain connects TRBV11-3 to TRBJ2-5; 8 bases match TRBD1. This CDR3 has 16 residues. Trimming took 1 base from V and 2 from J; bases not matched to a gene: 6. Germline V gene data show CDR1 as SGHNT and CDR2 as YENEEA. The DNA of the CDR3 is TGTGCCAGCAGCTTAGGATTACGGACAGGGCAAGAGACCCAGTACTTC. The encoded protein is CASSLGLRTGQETQYF.

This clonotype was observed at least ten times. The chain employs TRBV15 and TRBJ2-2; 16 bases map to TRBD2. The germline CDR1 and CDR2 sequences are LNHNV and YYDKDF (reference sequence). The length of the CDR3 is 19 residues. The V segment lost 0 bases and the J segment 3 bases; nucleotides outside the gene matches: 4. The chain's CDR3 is CATSRDTGLAGGDTGELFF. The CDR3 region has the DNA TGTGCCACCAGCAGAGATACGGGACTAGCGGGGGGGGACACCGGGGAGCTGTTTTTT.

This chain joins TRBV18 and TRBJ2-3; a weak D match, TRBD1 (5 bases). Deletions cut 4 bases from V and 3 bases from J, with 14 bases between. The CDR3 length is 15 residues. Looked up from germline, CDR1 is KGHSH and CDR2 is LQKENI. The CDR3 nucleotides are TGTGCCAGCTCACGGACGACAGTGGGGACAGATACGCAGTATTTT. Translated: CASSRTTVGTDTQYF.

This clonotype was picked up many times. The CDR3, as DNA: TGTGCCAGCAGTTACCGTGGGGGAGCAGAAAACTATGGCTACACCTTC. It yields the protein CASSYRGGAENYGYTF. This chain links TRBV6-5 with TRBJ1-2, with D tentatively TRBD1 (5 bases). V lost 2 bases and J lost 2, with 15 bases in between. The CDR3 covers 16 residues. In germline, CDR1 is MNHEY, CDR2 SVGAGI.

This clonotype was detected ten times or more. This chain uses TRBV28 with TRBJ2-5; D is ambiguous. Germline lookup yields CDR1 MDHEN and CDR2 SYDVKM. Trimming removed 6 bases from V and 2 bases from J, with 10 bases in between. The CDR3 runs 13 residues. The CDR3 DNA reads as TGTGCCAGCAGCGGGCGTTTACAAGAGACCCAGTACTTC. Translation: CASSGRLQETQYF.

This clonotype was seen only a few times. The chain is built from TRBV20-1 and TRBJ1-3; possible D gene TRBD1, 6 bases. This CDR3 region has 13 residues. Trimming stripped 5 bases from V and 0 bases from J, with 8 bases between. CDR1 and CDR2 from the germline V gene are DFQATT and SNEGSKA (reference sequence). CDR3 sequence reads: CSARTVSGNTIYF. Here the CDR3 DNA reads TGCAGTGCTCGGACAGTCTCTGGAAACACCATATATTTT.

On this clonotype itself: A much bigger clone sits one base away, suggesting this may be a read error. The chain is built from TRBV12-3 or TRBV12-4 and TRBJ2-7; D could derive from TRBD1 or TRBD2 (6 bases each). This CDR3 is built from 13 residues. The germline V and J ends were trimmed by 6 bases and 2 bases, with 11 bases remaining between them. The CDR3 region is CASRGGGTYEQYF. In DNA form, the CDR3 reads TGTGCCAGCAGGGGGGGCGGAACCTACGAGCAGTACTTC.

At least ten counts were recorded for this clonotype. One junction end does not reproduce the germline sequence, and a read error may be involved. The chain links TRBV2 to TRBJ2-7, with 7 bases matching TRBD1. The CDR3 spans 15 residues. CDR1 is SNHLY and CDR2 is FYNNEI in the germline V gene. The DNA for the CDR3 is TGTGCCAGCAGTGGCATCCGGGACAGCTCCTCCGAGCAGTACTTC. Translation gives CASSGIRDSSSEQYF.

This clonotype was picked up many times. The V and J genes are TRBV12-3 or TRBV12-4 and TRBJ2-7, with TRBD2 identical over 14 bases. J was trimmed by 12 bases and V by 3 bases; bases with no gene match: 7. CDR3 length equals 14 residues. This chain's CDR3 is CASSFAGLAGVLYF. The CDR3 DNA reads TGTGCCAGCAGTTTCGCGGGACTAGCGGGGGTTTTGTACTTC.

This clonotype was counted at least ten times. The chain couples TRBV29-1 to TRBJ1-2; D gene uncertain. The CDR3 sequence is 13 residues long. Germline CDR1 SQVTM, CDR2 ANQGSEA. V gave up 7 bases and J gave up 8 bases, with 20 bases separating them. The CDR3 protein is CSARSGDTRGYTF. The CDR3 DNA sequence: TGCAGCGCAAGGTCGGGAGACACGCGGGGCTACACCTTC.